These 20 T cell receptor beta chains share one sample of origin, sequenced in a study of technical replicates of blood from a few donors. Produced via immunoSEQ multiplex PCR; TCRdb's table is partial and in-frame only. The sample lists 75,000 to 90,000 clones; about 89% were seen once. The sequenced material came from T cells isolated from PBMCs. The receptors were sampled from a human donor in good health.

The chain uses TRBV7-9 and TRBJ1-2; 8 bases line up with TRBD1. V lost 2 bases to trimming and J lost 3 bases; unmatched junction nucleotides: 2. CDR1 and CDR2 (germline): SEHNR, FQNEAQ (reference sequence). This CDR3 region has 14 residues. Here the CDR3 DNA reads TGTGCCAGCAGCTTATCGACAGGGGACTATGGCTACACCTTC. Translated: CASSLSTGDYGYTF.

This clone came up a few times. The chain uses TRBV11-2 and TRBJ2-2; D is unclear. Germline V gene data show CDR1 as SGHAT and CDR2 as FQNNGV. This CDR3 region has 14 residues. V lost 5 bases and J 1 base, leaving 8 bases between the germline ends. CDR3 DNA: TGTGCCAGCAGCCTCCCGAGGAACACCGGGGAGCTGTTTTTT. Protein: CASSLPRNTGELFF.

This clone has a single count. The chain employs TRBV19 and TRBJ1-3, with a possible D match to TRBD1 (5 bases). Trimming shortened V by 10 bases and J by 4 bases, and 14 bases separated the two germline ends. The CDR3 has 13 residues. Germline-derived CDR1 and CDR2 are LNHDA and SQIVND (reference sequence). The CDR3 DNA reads TGTGCCACCTCGCGGGGGGAGGGAAACACCATATATTTT. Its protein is CATSRGEGNTIYF.

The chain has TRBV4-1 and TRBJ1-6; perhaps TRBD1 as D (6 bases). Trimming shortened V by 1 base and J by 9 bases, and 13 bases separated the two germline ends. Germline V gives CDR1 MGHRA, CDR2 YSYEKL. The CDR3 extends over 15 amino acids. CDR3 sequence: CASSQGQGSSSPLHF. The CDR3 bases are TGCGCCAGCAGCCAAGGTCAGGGGTCGAGTTCACCCCTCCACTTT.

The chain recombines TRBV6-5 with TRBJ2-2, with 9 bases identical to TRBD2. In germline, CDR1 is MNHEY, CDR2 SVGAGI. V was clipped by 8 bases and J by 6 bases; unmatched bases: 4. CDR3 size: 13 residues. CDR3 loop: CASLSGRSGELFF. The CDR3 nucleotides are TGTGCCAGCCTAAGCGGGAGGTCCGGGGAGCTGTTTTTT.

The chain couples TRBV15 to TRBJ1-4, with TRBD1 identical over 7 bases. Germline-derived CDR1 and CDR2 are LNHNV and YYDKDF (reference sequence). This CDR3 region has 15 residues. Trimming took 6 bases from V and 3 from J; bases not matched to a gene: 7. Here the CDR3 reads CATRSGQGANEKLFF. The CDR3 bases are TGTGCCACCAGATCGGGGCAGGGGGCTAATGAAAAACTGTTTTTT.

The CDR3 protein is CASSQTFDRASSGANVLTF. CDR3 sequence (DNA): TGTGCCAGCAGCCAGACTTTTGACAGGGCCAGCTCTGGGGCCAACGTCCTGACTTTC. The gene calls are TRBV14 and TRBJ2-6; TRBD1 agrees at 7 bases. The CDR3 spans 19 residues. From germline, CDR1 is SGHDN and CDR2 FVKESK. After removal of 3 bases from V and 0 bases from J, the junction contained 11 bases not matched to a gene.

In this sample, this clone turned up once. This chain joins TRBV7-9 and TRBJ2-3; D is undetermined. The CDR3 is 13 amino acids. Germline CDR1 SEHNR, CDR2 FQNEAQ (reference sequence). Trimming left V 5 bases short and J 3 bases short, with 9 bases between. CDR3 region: CASSPSATDTQYF. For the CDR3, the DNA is TGTGCCAGCAGCCCGAGTGCTACAGATACGCAGTATTTT.

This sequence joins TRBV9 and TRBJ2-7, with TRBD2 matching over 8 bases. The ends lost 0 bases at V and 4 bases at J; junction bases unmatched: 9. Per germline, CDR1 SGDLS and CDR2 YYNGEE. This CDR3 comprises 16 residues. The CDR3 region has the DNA TGTGCCAGCAGCGTAGCTGCGTCGGGAGGGCCTTACGAGCAGTACTTC. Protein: CASSVAASGGPYEQYF.

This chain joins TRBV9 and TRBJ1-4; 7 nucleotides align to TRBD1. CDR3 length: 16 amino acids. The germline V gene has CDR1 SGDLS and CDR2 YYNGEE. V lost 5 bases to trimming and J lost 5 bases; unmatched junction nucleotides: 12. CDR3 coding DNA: TGTGCCAGCAGTGATCAGCCGGGACAGATAAATGAAAAACTGTTTTTT. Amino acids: CASSDQPGQINEKLFF. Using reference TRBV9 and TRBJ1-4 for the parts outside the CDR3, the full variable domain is DSGVTQTPKHLITATGQRVTLRCSPRSGDLSVYWYQQSLDQGLQFLIQYYNGEERAKGNILERFSAQQFPDLHSELNLSSLELGDSALYFCASSDQPGQINEKLFFGSGTQLSVL.

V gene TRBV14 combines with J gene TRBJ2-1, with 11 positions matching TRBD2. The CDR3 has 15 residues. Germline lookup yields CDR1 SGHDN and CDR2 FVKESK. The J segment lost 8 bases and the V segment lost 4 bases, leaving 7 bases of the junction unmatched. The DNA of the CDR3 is TGTGCCAGCAGCCCTGATAGCGGGAGGGTGTATGAGCAGTTCTTC. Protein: CASSPDSGRVYEQFF.

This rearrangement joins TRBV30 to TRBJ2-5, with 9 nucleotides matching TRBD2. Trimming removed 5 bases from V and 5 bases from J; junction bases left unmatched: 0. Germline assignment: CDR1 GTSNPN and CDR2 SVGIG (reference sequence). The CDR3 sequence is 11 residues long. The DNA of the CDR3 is TGTGCCTGGGGACTAGCGGAGACCCAGTACTTC. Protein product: CAWGLAETQYF.

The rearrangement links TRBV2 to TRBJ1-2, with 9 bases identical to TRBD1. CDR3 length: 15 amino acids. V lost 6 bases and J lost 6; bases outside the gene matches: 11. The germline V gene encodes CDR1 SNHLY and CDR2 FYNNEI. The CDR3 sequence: CASSIEQGARDGYTF. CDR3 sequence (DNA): TGTGCCAGCAGCATCGAACAGGGGGCTCGTGATGGCTACACCTTC.

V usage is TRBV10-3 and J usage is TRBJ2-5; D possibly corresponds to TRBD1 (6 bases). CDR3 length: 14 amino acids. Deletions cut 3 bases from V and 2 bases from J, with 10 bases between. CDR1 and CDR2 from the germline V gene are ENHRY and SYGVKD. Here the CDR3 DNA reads TGTGCCATCAGTGACGGACAGTCACAAGAGACCCAGTACTTC. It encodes CAISDGQSQETQYF.

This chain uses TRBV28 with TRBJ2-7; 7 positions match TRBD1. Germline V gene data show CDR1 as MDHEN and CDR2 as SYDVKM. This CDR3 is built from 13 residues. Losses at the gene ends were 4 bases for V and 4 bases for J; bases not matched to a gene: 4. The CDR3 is CASSSGQQYEQYF. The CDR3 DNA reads TGTGCCAGCAGTTCGGGACAGCAATACGAGCAGTACTTC.

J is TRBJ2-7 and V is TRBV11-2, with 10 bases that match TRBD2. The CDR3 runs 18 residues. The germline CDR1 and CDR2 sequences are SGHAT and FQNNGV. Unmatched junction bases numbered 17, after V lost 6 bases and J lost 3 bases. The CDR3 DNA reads TGTGCCAGCAGTTCTGTCCGGCTAGCGGGAGACTCCAACTACGAGCAGTACTTC. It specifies CASSSVRLAGDSNYEQYF.

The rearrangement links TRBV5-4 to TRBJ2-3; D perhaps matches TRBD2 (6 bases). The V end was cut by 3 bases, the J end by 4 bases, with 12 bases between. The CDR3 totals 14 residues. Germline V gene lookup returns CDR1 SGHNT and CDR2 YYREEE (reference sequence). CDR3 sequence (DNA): TGTGCCAGCAGCTCGCGTTCTAGCGCAGATACGCAGTATTTT. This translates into CASSSRSSADTQYF.

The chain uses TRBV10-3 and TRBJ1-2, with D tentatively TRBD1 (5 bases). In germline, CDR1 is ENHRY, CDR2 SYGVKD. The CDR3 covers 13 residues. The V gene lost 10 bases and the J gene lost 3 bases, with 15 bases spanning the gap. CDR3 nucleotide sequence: TGTGCCACACGCTCCGACAGCTACTATGGCTACACCTTC. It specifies CATRSDSYYGYTF.

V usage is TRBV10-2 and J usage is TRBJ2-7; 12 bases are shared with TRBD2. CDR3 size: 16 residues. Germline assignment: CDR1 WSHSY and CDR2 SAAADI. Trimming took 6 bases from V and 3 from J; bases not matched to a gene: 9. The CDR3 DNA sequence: TGCGCCAGCAGCCCCCGGACTAGCGGGATACTCTACGAGCAGTACTTC. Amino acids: CASSPRTSGILYEQYF.

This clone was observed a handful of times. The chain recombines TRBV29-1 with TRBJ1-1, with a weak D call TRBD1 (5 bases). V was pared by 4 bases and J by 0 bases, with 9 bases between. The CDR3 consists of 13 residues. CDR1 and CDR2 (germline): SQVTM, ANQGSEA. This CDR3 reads CSVVGQLNTEAFF. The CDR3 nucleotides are TGCAGCGTTGTAGGACAATTGAACACTGAAGCTTTCTTT.